The text below deals with one TCR beta chain. The V and J ends lost 5 bases and 2 bases, in that order; junction bases with no gene match: 9. The CDR3 runs to 16 residues. Germline CDR1 is SGHTA and CDR2 is FQGNSA. The sample is drawn from a study of T-cell memory formation after mild COVID-19. Study as a whole: The two donors had largely donor-specific TCR clusters.

One entry per CDR3 protein, called by TCRdb with MiXCR from the 5' RACE reads. This table has 300,000 to 350,000 distinct CDR3 sequences, around an eighth appearing once. This receptor was taken from a young man who had mild COVID-19 (a few samples of this study predate the infection). Cell type and time point are not known. The sequencing sample was made of PBMCs or a T cell subset sorted from them (not recorded which). V usage is TRBV7-2 and J usage is TRBJ2-7; TRBD1 matches 10 bases. The CDR3 nucleotides read TGTGCCAGCAGCCCGAACCGGGACAGGGGACCCTACGAGCAGTACTTC. Protein product: CASSPNRDRGPYEQYF.